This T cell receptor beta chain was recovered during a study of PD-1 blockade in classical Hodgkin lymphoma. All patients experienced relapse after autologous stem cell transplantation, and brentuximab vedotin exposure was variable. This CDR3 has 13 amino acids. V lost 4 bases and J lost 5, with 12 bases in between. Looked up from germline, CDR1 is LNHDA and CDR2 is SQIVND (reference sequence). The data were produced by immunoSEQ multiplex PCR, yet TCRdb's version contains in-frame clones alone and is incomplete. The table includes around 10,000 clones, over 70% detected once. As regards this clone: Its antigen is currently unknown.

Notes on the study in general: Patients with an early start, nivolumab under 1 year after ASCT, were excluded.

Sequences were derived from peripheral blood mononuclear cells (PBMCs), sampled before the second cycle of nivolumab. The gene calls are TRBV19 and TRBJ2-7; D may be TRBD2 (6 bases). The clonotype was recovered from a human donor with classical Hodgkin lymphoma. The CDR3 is CASSTRDSHEQYF. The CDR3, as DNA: TGTGCCAGTAGTACCCGGGACTCGCACGAGCAGTACTTC.